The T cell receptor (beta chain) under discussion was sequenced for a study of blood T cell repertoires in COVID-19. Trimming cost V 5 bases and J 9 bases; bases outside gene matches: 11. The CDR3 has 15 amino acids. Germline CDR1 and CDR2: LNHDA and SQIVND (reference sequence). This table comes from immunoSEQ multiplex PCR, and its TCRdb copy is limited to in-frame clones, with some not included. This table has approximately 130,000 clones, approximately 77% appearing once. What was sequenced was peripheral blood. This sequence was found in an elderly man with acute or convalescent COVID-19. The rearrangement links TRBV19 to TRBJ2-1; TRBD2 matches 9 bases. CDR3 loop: CASSFARGGLFEQFF. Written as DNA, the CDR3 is TGTGCCAGTAGTTTTGCGCGGGGGGGCCTTTTTGAGCAGTTCTTC.